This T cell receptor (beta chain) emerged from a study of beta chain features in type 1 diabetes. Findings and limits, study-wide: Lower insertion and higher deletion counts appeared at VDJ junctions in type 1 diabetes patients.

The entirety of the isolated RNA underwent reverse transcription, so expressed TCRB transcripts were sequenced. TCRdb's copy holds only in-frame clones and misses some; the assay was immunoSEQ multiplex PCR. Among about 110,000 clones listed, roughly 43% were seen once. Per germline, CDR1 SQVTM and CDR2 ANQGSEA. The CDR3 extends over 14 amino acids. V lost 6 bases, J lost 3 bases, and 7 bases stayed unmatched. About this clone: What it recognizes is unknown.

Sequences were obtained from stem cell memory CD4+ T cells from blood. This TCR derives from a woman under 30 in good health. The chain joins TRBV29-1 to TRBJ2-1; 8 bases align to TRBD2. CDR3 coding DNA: TGCAGCGTGAGACTAGCGACCCTCTACAATGAGCAGTTCTTC. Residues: CSVRLATLYNEQFF.